These T cell receptor beta chains were read from a single sample in a study of blood T cell repertoires in COVID-19. The table came from immunoSEQ multiplex PCR; TCRdb's copy has only in-frame clones and leaves some out. The top ten clones hold 2.5% to 3% of a sample with about 270,000 clones, 65% to 90% of them seen once. The sequencing sample was made of peripheral blood. Receptors were obtained from a woman aged 55-70 years with active or convalescent COVID-19. Both conserved end residues are part of each CDR3. D genes are given only for firm matches. The size field is filled for only some rows; it gives once, few, many or a size class.

v_gene	j_gene	abundance	d_gene	CDR3aa	CDR3nt
TRBV5-1	TRBJ2-3	once	-	CASSPGGGGTDTQYF	TGCGCCAGCAGCCCGGGGGGAGGGGGTACAGATACGCAGTATTTT
TRBV19	TRBJ1-1	-	-	CASSPLKQVNTEAFF	TGTGCCAGTAGCCCCTTAAAACAGGTAAACACTGAAGCTTTCTTT
TRBV25-1	TRBJ1-5	-	-	CASPLLRGAGRNQPQHF	TGTGCCAGTCCTCTACTTCGGGGTGCAGGGAGGAATCAGCCCCAGCATTTT
TRBV10-1	TRBJ1-3	-	TRBD1	CAREGTGLPGNTIYF	TGCGCCAGAGAAGGGACAGGGCTCCCTGGAAACACCATATATTTT
TRBV5-1	TRBJ2-1	-	TRBD1	CASSLVLQGAKHNEQFF	TGCGCCAGCAGCTTGGTCCTACAGGGGGCCAAACACAATGAGCAGTTCTTC
TRBV28	TRBJ2-4	-	-	CASSRLLGLGEKNIQYF	TGTGCCAGCAGTCGACTCCTTGGCCTCGGGGAGAAAAACATTCAGTACTTC
TRBV19	TRBJ2-5	-	TRBD1	CASSRGQGAGETQYF	TGTGCCAGTAGCCGGGGACAGGGGGCGGGAGAGACCCAGTACTTC
TRBV6-6	TRBJ2-7	-	TRBD1	CASTPQDRGFNEQYF	TGTGCCAGCACCCCACAAGACAGGGGTTTCAACGAGCAGTACTTC
TRBV5-1	TRBJ1-4	-	-	CASSLGQTGINEKLFF	TGCGCCAGCAGCTTGGGGCAGACAGGCATTAATGAAAAACTGTTTTTT
TRBV19	TRBJ2-2	-	-	CASSIRSRPNTGELFF	TGTGCCAGTAGTATTCGGAGTCGTCCAAACACCGGGGAGCTGTTTTTT
TRBV7-2	TRBJ1-2	-	TRBD1	CASRDRIVGGYTF	TGTGCCAGCAGGGACAGGATCGTAGGGGGCTACACCTTC
TRBV30	TRBJ1-4	-	-	CAWRGGVSVSEKLFF	TGTGCCTGGAGAGGGGGGGTTTCCGTATCGGAAAAACTGTTTTTT
TRBV30	TRBJ1-6	-	-	CAWSVPGLISYNSPLHF	TGTGCCTGGAGTGTACCAGGACTAATCTCCTATAATTCACCCCTCCACTTT
TRBV14	TRBJ2-3	-	-	CASSRGGVRTDTQYF	TGTGCCAGCAGCCGAGGGGGGGTCCGCACAGATACGCAGTATTTT
TRBV5-1	TRBJ2-2	few	-	CASSSLTGPGELFF	TGCGCCAGCAGTTCATTAACAGGGCCCGGGGAGCTGTTTTTT
TRBV7-2	TRBJ2-2	-	-	CASSQQGLNTGELFF	TGTGCCAGCAGCCAACAGGGCCTGAACACCGGGGAGCTGTTTTTT
TRBV7-9	TRBJ2-7	once	TRBD1	CASSPDRGRAFDEQYF	TGTGCCAGCAGTCCCGACAGGGGGCGCGCATTCGACGAGCAGTACTTC
TRBV6-5	TRBJ1-3	once	-	CASRGSGLGNTIYF	TGTGCCAGCAGGGGGAGTGGGTTGGGAAACACCATATATTTT
TRBV10-3	TRBJ1-2	once	-	CAISESPGVGYTF	TGTGCCATCAGTGAGTCGCCAGGGGTTGGCTACACCTTC
TRBV27	TRBJ1-1	-	-	CASSLAGGRSTEAFF	TGTGCCAGCAGTTTAGCGGGCGGACGGTCCACTGAAGCTTTCTTT
TRBV4-1	TRBJ1-5	-	TRBD1	CASSPGTGSQPQHF	TGCGCCAGCAGCCCCGGGACAGGGAGTCAGCCCCAGCATTTT
TRBV7-3	TRBJ2-1	-	-	CASSLRGDTRYNEQFF	TGTGCCAGCAGCTTAAGAGGGGACACCCGGTACAATGAGCAGTTCTTC
TRBV6-6	TRBJ2-1	-	TRBD2	CASSPPWAGGPRNEQFF	TGTGCCAGCAGTCCTCCATGGGCGGGGGGGCCCAGAAATGAGCAGTTCTTC
TRBV7-2	TRBJ2-5	-	TRBD2	CASSFGLADHRQETQYF	TGTGCCAGCAGCTTTGGACTAGCGGACCACCGCCAAGAGACCCAGTACTTC
TRBV27	TRBJ1-1	-	-	CASSFYFGGRGSTEAFF	TGTGCCAGCAGTTTCTACTTTGGCGGTCGAGGGAGCACTGAAGCTTTCTTT
TRBV19	TRBJ1-2	-	TRBD1	CASSLDRDRGGYTF	TGTGCCAGTAGTCTTGACCGGGACAGGGGAGGCTACACCTTC
TRBV7-9	TRBJ1-2	-	-	CASTAGPQYGYTF	TGTGCCAGTACGGCGGGACCCCAATATGGCTACACCTTC
TRBV11-2	TRBJ1-6	few	-	CASSLRGSYNSPLHF	TGTGCCAGCAGCCTCCGAGGGTCCTATAATTCACCCCTCCACTTT